The 30 T cell receptor beta chains given below trace back to one sample, sequenced in a study of blood T cell repertoires in COVID-19. TCRdb's copy holds only in-frame clones and misses some; the assay was immunoSEQ multiplex PCR. Of around 26,000 clones in the sample, around 85% were seen once. The material sequenced was peripheral blood. The receptors derive from a woman older than 75 with acute or convalescent COVID-19.

This clone has just a few counts. The rearrangement uses TRBV7-2 and TRBJ2-1; weak D call: TRBD1 (6 bases). The germline CDR1 and CDR2 sequences are SGHTA and FQGNSA. Trimming pared 3 bases from V and 5 bases from J, leaving 8 bases between. The CDR3 is 13 residues long. Here the CDR3 reads CASSFNRDNEQFF. In nucleotides, the CDR3 is TGTGCCAGCAGCTTCAACAGGGACAATGAGCAGTTCTTC.

The rearrangement joins TRBV27 to TRBJ2-1; TRBD2 matches at 8 bases. This CDR3 has 17 residues. CDR1 is MNHEY and CDR2 is SMNVEV in the germline V gene (reference sequence). The J segment lost 4 bases and the V segment lost 3 bases, leaving 11 bases of the junction unmatched. The CDR3 protein is CASSFLGGGVSYNEQFF. Written as DNA, the CDR3 is TGTGCCAGCAGTTTCCTCGGGGGGGGCGTCTCTTACAATGAGCAGTTCTTC.

This chain joins TRBV5-8 and TRBJ1-5; weak D call: TRBD1 (6 bases). V dropped 5 bases and J dropped 1 base, with 13 bases sitting between them. Per the germline V gene, CDR1 is SGHTS and CDR2 is YDEGEE. The CDR3 sequence is 15 residues long. CDR3 sequence reads: CASRPGHSSNQPQHF. The CDR3 coding sequence is TGTGCCAGCAGGCCGGGACACAGCAGCAATCAGCCCCAGCATTTT.

The rearrangement uses TRBV7-3 and TRBJ1-2, with 8 bases aligning to TRBD1. This CDR3 region has 16 residues. Per the germline V gene, CDR1 is SGHTA and CDR2 is FQGTGA. The trim removed 5 bases at V and 1 base at J, leaving 9 bases unmatched. For the CDR3, the DNA is TGTGCCAGCAGCCCCCGTCGGGACAGGATTAACTATGGCTACACCTTC. Translated: CASSPRRDRINYGYTF.

J is TRBJ2-1 and V is TRBV27; 7 bases match TRBD2. With 4 bases clipped from V and 7 bases from J, the junction kept 10 bases outside the gene matches. CDR3 length: 15 amino acids. Germline lookup yields CDR1 MNHEY and CDR2 SMNVEV (reference sequence). CDR3 DNA: TGTGCCAGCAGTTCAGCGGACTTCGGGAGGAATGAGCAGTTCTTC. This encodes CASSSADFGRNEQFF.

This clone has more than one count but fewer than ten. An end of the junction does not agree with germline; a read error may underlie this. The genes are TRBV7-7 and TRBJ2-1, with a tentative D call TRBD2 (6 bases). The CDR3 totals 15 residues. Germline values: CDR1 SSHAT, CDR2 FNYEAQ (reference sequence). CDR3 nucleotide sequence: TGTGCTAGCAGCTTAGGGGACTCCCCGGGTGGTGAGCAGTTCTTC. It codes for CASSLGDSPGGEQFF.

The chain has TRBV5-1 and TRBJ1-4; tentative D call: TRBD1 (5 bases). Germline CDR1 reads SGHRS; CDR2 reads YFSETQ. The length of the CDR3 is 14 residues. V lost 3 bases to trimming and J lost 8 bases, with 14 bases between them. CDR3 sequence reads: CASSSSTGREKLFF. Written as DNA, the CDR3 is TGCGCCAGCAGCTCGTCAACAGGACGCGAAAAACTGTTTTTT.

This clone was counted a few times. The chain has TRBV19 and TRBJ2-2; D call uncertain. The CDR3 runs to 16 residues. V was clipped by 4 bases and J by 5 bases, with 17 bases between them. Germline V gene data show CDR1 as LNHDA and CDR2 as SQIVND (reference sequence). The CDR3 nucleotides read TGTGCCAGTAGTACCCGAGCGACGGTGGTGACCGGGGAGCTGTTTTTT. Translation gives CASSTRATVVTGELFF.

The chain uses TRBV27 and TRBJ1-2; TRBD1 matches 7 bases. This CDR3 spans 13 amino acids. V lost 6 bases to trimming and J lost 12 bases; unmatched junction nucleotides: 13. Germline assignment: CDR1 MNHEY and CDR2 SMNVEV (reference sequence). CDR3 in DNA: TGTGCCAGCAGCCCAAGGACAGGTCTTCCTAACACCTTC. Translating it yields CASSPRTGLPNTF.

J is TRBJ2-7 and V is TRBV7-2; TRBD2 matches 7 bases. CDR3 length equals 12 residues. CDR1 and CDR2 (germline): SGHTA, FQGNSA. Trimming cost V 6 bases and J 2 bases; bases outside gene matches: 1. CDR3 in amino acids: CASRTSTYEQYF. The CDR3 DNA reads TGTGCCAGCAGGACTAGCACCTACGAGCAGTACTTC.

The rearrangement uses TRBV29-1 and TRBJ2-2; TRBD2 matches at 11 bases. V shed 5 bases, J shed 6 bases, and the junction held 5 bases outside the gene matches. The germline gives CDR1 SQVTM, CDR2 ANQGSEA. This CDR3 has 14 amino acids. The CDR3 is CSVSSGGAPGELFF. The CDR3 DNA reads TGCAGCGTTAGTAGCGGGGGGGCCCCCGGGGAGCTGTTTTTT.

A few counts support this clone. The V and J genes are TRBV11-3 and TRBJ2-1; tentatively, D is TRBD1 (6 bases). Germline CDR1 is SGHNT and CDR2 is YENEEA. V gave up 6 bases and J gave up 4 bases, with 16 bases separating them. This CDR3 has 15 amino acids. As DNA, the CDR3 is TGTGCCAGCAGTCTCGGAGGCCAGGGGTACAATGAGCAGTTCTTC. Protein sequence: CASSLGGQGYNEQFF.

The V call is TRBV3-1 (or the pseudogene TRBV3-2), the J call TRBJ1-1; a weak D match, TRBD1 (5 bases). Trimming stripped 4 bases from V and 0 bases from J, with 6 bases between. The CDR3 extends over 13 amino acids. Germline values: CDR1 LGHDT, CDR2 YNNKEL (reference sequence). This CDR3 is CASSRDLNTEAFF. The CDR3, as DNA: TGTGCCAGCAGCCGGGACTTGAACACTGAAGCTTTCTTT.

This clone was observed once. The chain is built from TRBV4-2 and TRBJ1-1, with D possibly being TRBD1 (6 bases). V lost 1 base and J 3 bases, leaving 12 bases between the germline ends. Germline CDR1 and CDR2: LGHNA and YNFKEQ. The CDR3 runs 15 residues. The chain's CDR3 is CASSQGAGDHTEAFF. The CDR3 DNA reads as TGTGCCAGCAGCCAAGGGGCAGGGGATCACACTGAAGCTTTCTTT.

The chain uses TRBV11-1 and TRBJ1-1; 10 bases match TRBD1. After removal of 4 bases from V and 6 bases from J, the junction contained 8 bases not matched to a gene. Germline CDR1 reads SGHAT; CDR2 reads FQDESV (reference sequence). CDR3 length equals 15 residues. Written as DNA, the CDR3 is TGTGCCAGCAGCTCTTCGACAGGGGGCCCCGCTGAAGCTTTCTTT. It encodes CASSSSTGGPAEAFF. The whole variable domain, filled in from reference TRBV11-1 and TRBJ1-1, reads EAEVAQSPRYKITEKSQAVAFWCDPISGHATLYWYRQILGQGPELLVQFQDESVVDDSQLPKDRFSAERLKGVDSTLKIQPAELGDSAMYLCASSSSTGGPAEAFFGQGTRLTVV.

The chain combines TRBV6-6 with TRBJ1-1; D is unresolved. Trimming left V 6 bases short and J 8 bases short, with 13 bases between. The CDR3 loop spans 12 amino acids. Germline V gene lookup returns CDR1 MNHNY and CDR2 SVGAGI (reference sequence). In DNA, the CDR3 is TGTGCCAGCAGCGCGGGAGGTTTCGAAGCTTTCTTT. Translated, it gives CASSAGGFEAFF.

This clone ranks as medium-sized. J is TRBJ2-7 and V is TRBV12-3 or TRBV12-4; 10 nucleotides agree with TRBD1. The V segment lost 5 bases and the J segment 6 bases; nucleotides outside the gene matches: 4. The CDR3 is 13 residues long. This CDR3 is CASSPGTGVEQYF. The CDR3 DNA reads TGTGCCAGCAGTCCGGGGACAGGGGTCGAGCAGTACTTC.

This clone showed up just a few times. J is TRBJ2-3 and V is TRBV9, with D uncertain. Germline-derived CDR1 and CDR2 are SGDLS and YYNGEE. The length of the CDR3 is 14 residues. V shed 3 bases and J shed 3 bases, with 11 bases lying between them. CDR3 sequence: CASSARLSTDTQYF. The CDR3 coding sequence is TGTGCCAGCAGCGCCCGACTGTCTACAGATACGCAGTATTTT.

The genes are TRBV6-6 and TRBJ1-4; D not resolved. This CDR3 region has 14 residues. Germline CDR1 is MNHNY and CDR2 is SVGAGI (reference sequence). V shed 6 bases and J shed 8 bases, with 16 bases lying between them. CDR3 DNA sequence: TGTGCCAGCAGCTCCCCGGGCCTAGCGGAAAAACTGTTTTTT. Its translation is CASSSPGLAEKLFF.

Regarding this clone: The same CDR3 also results from other DNA sequences found in this sample. The V call is TRBV3-1 (or the pseudogene TRBV3-2), the J call TRBJ1-1; 7 nucleotides line up with TRBD1. From germline, CDR1 is LGHDT and CDR2 YNNKEL (reference sequence). V trimming: 4 bases; J trimming: 4 bases; junction bases outside the gene matches: 3. CDR3 length: 13 residues. CDR3 region: CASSPRQGTEAFF. CDR3 nucleotides: TGTGCCAGCAGCCCCCGACAGGGCACTGAAGCTTTCTTT.

The chain recombines TRBV19 with TRBJ1-3, with a tentative D call TRBD1 (5 bases). Between the trimmed V and J ends, which lost 6 bases and 2 bases, there was a span of 11 bases. This CDR3 is 14 amino acids long. Germline V gene sequence: CDR1 LNHDA, CDR2 SQIVND (reference sequence). CDR3 nucleotides: TGTGCCAGTAGAGGTCAGGGCACTGGAAACACCATATATTTT. Its protein product is CASRGQGTGNTIYF.

V usage is TRBV5-1 and J usage is TRBJ1-2; 10 nucleotides agree with TRBD1. Germline V gene data show CDR1 as SGHRS and CDR2 as YFSETQ. This CDR3 contains 16 residues. The V segment lost 3 bases and the J segment 6 bases; nucleotides outside the gene matches: 11. The CDR3 nucleotides read TGCGCCAGCAGCTCAAACCCCGGGACAGGGGACCATGGCTACACCTTC. This codes for CASSSNPGTGDHGYTF.

This clone showed up just a few times. The V call is TRBV4-1, the J call TRBJ1-2; weak D call: TRBD1 (5 bases). Trimming pared 0 bases from V and 4 bases from J, leaving 18 bases between. The CDR3 loop spans 17 amino acids. The germline gives CDR1 MGHRA, CDR2 YSYEKL. The CDR3 here is CASSQDMAGGTLYGYTF. The CDR3 DNA follows: TGCGCCAGCAGCCAAGATATGGCGGGAGGGACTCTCTATGGCTACACCTTC.

The rearrangement links TRBV5-1 to TRBJ2-7; a weak D match, TRBD1 (6 bases). From germline, CDR1 is SGHRS and CDR2 YFSETQ. V was shortened by 3 bases and J by 0 bases, with 13 bases between the two germline ends. The CDR3 totals 15 residues. The DNA for the CDR3 is TGCGCCAGCAGCTCTACAGGGACGACCTCCTACGAGCAGTACTTC. Translation gives CASSSTGTTSYEQYF.

This chain uses TRBV9 with TRBJ1-1, with a possible D match to TRBD1 (6 bases). The CDR3 contains 14 residues. Trimming took off 0 bases at V and 7 bases at J, with 13 bases between the two ends. Germline V gene data show CDR1 as SGDLS and CDR2 as YYNGEE. CDR3 nucleotide sequence: TGTGCCAGCAGCGTAGTAGCAGGGGACGGTGAAGCTTTCTTT. Amino acid sequence: CASSVVAGDGEAFF. Variable domain in full (rest from reference TRBV9 and TRBJ1-1): DSGVTQTPKHLITATGQRVTLRCSPRSGDLSVYWYQQSLDQGLQFLIQYYNGEERAKGNILERFSAQQFPDLHSELNLSSLELGDSALYFCASSVVAGDGEAFFGQGTRLTVV.

The table lists this clone with a few counts. V and J are TRBV5-4 and TRBJ1-2, with 8 bases fitting TRBD1. V shed 4 bases, J shed 6 bases, and the junction held 14 bases outside the gene matches. CDR1 SGHNT and CDR2 YYREEE come from the germline V gene (reference sequence). This CDR3 is built from 16 residues. CDR3 in DNA: TGTGCCAGCAGCCGGGGAACAGGGGGGTTGGGGGATGGCTACACCTTC. It is translated as CASSRGTGGLGDGYTF.

The chain carries TRBV29-1 and TRBJ2-3; 10 bases are shared with TRBD2. CDR3 size: 16 residues. Per germline, CDR1 SQVTM and CDR2 ANQGSEA. V trimming: 0 bases; J trimming: 4 bases; junction bases outside the gene matches: 7. The CDR3 sequence is CSVEDRERGGPDTQYF. As DNA, the CDR3 is TGCAGCGTTGAAGATCGGGAGCGGGGGGGCCCAGATACGCAGTATTTT.

The rearrangement joins TRBV7-2 to TRBJ1-6; maybe TRBD1 (5 bases). Germline-derived CDR1 and CDR2 are SGHTA and FQGNSA. This CDR3 has 19 amino acids. V was trimmed by 4 bases and J by 7 bases, leaving 26 bases between them. CDR3 in amino acids: CASSSNPGGGLGGNSPLHF. DNA for the CDR3: TGTGCCAGCAGCTCCAACCCCGGGGGGGGATTAGGTGGCAATTCACCCCTCCACTTT. Looking up the rest from reference TRBV7-2 and TRBJ1-6 gives the full variable domain: GAGVSQSPSNKVTEKGKDVELRCDPISGHTALYWYRQSLGQGLEFLIYFQGNSAPDKSGLPSDRFSAERTGGSVSTLTIQRTQQEDSAVYLCASSSNPGGGLGGNSPLHFGNGTRLTVT.

The rearrangement uses TRBV6-2 or TRBV6-3 and TRBJ2-2; perhaps TRBD2 as D (6 bases). V was pared by 6 bases and J by 2 bases, with 16 bases between. In germline, CDR1 is MNHEY, CDR2 SVGEGT. This CDR3 spans 16 amino acids. Written as DNA, the CDR3 is TGTGCCAGCAGCCTTAGGACCGGGGGAAACACCGGGGAGCTGTTTTTT. Its protein product is CASSLRTGGNTGELFF.

The V gene is TRBV5-4, the J gene TRBJ2-3; D perhaps matches TRBD1 (6 bases). The CDR3 is 14 residues long. Per germline, CDR1 SGHNT and CDR2 YYREEE (reference sequence). V lost 2 bases, J lost 2 bases, and 9 bases lay in between. CDR3 amino acids: CASSLQGNTDTQYF. CDR3 DNA: TGTGCCAGCAGCTTACAGGGTAACACAGATACGCAGTATTTT.